This T cell receptor beta chain derives from a study of cytomegalovirus exposure and HLA in healthy donors. The overall study: Membership in the Caucasian-associated ancestry cluster was found for around four fifths of almost 400 genotyped donors. Findings and limits, study-wide: It was likely that a cluster of highly shared sequence variants was a sequencing artifact.

In regard to this clone: Its antigen remains unknown.

PCR employed 60 Vbeta and 13 Jbeta primers. Sequencing used immunoSEQ multiplex PCR; TCRdb keeps in-frame clones, though not all of them. This table has fewer than 200,000 clones, roughly three quarters appearing once. CDR1 SQVTM and CDR2 ANQGSEA come from the germline V gene. This CDR3 contains 14 residues. V gave up 3 bases and J gave up 5 bases; unmatched junction bases: 10. V usage is TRBV29-1 and J usage is TRBJ2-7, with 7 bases identical to TRBD1. This clonotype was obtained from a man between 60 and 70 years old in good health and CMV-seronegative. Sequenced sample: PBMCs. The CDR3 region has the DNA TGCAGCGTTGAGACATGGACAGGTTCGAACGAGCAGTACTTC. Translation gives CSVETWTGSNEQYF.